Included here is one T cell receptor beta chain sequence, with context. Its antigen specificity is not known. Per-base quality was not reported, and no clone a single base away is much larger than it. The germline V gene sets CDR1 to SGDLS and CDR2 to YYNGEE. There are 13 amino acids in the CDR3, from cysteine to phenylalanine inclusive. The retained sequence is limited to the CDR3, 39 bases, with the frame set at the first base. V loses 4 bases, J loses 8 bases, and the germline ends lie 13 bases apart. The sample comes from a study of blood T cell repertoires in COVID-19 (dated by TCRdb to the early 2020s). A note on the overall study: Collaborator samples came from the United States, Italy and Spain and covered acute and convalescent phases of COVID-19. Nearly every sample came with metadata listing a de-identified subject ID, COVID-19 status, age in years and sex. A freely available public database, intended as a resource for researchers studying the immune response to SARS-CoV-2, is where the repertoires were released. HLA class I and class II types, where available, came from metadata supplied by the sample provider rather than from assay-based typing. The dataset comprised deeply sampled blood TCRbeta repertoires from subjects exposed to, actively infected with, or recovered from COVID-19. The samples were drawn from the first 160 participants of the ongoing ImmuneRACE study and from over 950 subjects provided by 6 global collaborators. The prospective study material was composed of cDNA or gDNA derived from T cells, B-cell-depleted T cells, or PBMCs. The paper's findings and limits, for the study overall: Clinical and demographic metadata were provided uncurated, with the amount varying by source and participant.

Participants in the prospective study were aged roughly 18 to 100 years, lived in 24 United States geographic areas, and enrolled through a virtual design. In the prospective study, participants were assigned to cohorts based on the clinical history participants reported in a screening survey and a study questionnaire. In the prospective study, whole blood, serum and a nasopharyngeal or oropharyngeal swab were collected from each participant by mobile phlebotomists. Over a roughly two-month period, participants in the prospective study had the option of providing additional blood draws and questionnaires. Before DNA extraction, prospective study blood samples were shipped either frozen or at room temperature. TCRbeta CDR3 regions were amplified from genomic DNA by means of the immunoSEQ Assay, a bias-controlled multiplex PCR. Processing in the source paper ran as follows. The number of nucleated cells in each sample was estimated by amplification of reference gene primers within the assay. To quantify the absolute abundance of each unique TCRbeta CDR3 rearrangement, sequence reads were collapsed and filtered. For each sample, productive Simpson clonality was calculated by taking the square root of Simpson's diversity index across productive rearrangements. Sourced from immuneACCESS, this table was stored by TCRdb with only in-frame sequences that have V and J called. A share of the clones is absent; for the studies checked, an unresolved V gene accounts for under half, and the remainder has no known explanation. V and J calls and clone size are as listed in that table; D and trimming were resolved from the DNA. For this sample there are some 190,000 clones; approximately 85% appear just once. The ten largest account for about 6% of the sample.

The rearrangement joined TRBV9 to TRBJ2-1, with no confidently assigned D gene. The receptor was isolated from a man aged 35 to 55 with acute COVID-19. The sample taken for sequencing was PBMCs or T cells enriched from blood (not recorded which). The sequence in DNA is TGTGCCAGCAGCTCACGTCTTGAGGATGAGCAGTTCTTC. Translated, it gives CASSSRLEDEQFF.